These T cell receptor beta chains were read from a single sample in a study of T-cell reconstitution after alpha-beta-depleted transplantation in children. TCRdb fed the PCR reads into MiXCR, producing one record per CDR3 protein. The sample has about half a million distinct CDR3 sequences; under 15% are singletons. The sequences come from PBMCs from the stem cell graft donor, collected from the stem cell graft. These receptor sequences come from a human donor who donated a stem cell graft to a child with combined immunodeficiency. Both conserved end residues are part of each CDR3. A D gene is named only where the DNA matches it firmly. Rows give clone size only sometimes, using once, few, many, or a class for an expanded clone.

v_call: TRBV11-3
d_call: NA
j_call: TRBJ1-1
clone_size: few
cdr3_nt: TGTGCCAGCAGCTTAGTAGGGGAAGGGTCGAACACTGAAGCTTTCTTT
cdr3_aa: CASSLVGEGSNTEAFF

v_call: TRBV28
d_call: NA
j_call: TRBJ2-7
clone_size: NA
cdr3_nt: TGTGCCAGATCGGACAGTTCGAGAGTCCACGAGCAGTACTTC
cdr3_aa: CARSDSSRVHEQYF

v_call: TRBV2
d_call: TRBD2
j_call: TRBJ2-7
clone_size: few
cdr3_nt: TGTGCCAGCAGTCGGACCGGGACTAGCGGGAATGTTGAGCAGTACTTC
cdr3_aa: CASSRTGTSGNVEQYF

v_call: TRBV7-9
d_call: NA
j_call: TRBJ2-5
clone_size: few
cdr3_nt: TGTGCCAGCTTGAGGGGGGAGGGCCAAGAGACCCAGTACTTC
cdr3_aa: CASLRGEGQETQYF

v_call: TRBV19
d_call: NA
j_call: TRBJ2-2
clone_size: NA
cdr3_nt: TGTGCCAGTACCCATGGGGCCGGGGAGCTGTTTTTT
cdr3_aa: CASTHGAGELFF

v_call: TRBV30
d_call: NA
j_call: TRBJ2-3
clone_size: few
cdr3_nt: TGTGCCTGGAGTGTACCGCCGGAAAGAAAGACAGATACGCAGTATTTT
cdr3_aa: CAWSVPPERKTDTQYF

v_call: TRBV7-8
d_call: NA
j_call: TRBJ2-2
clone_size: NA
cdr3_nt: TGTGCCAGCAGCCCGCTAGAGGCCGGGGAGCTGTTTTTT
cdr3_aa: CASSPLEAGELFF

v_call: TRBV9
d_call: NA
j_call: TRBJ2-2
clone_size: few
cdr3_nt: TGTGCCAGCAGCGTTGGACAAGGGCAAAACACCGGGGAGCTGTTTTTT
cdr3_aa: CASSVGQGQNTGELFF

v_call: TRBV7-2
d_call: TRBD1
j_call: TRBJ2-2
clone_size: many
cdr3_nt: TGTGCCAGCAGCTTAGACAGGGGTGCCGGGGAGCTGTTTTTT
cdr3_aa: CASSLDRGAGELFF

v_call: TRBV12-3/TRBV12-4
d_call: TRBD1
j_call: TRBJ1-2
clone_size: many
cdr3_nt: TGTGCCAGCAGCCAGGCGGGACAGGGGAACTATGGCTACACCTTC
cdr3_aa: CASSQAGQGNYGYTF

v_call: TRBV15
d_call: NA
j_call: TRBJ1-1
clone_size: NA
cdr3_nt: TGTGCCACCACGGGGGGCTGGATCACTGAAGCTTTCTTT
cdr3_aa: CATTGGWITEAFF

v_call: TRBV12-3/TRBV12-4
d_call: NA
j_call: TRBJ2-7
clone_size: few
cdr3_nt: TGTGCCAGCAGGAGGGATTACTACGAGCAGTACTTC
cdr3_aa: CASRRDYYEQYF

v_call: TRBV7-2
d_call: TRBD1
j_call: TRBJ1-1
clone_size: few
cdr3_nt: TGTGCCAGCAGCTCCCGACAGGGAGGTCGGCGCACTGAAGCTTTCTTT
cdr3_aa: CASSSRQGGRRTEAFF

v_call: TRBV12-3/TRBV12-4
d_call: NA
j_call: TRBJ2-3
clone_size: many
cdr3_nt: TGTGCCAGCAGTTTCGAAATTGAGGTGTCTGAACTTACAGATACGCAGTATTTT
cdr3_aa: CASSFEIEVSELTDTQYF

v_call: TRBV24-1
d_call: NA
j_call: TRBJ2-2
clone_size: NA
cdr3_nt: TGTGCCACCAGTGATAAGACAACGAACACCGGGGAGCTGTTTTTT
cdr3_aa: CATSDKTTNTGELFF

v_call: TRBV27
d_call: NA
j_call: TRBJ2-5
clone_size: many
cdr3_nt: TGTGCCAGCAGTTTGGAGGGACCCCCTCCAGAGACCCAGTACTTC
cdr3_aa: CASSLEGPPPETQYF

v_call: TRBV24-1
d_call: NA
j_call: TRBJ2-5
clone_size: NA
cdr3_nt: TGTGCCACCAGTGATTCAGGGAAGTACCAAGAGACCCAGTACTTC
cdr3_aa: CATSDSGKYQETQYF

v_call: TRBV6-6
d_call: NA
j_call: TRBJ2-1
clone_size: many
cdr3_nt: TGTGCCAGCAGTCATACAGGGCCCAATGAGCAGTTCTTC
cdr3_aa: CASSHTGPNEQFF

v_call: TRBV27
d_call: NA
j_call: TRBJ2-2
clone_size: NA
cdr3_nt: TGTGCCAGCAGTTTCTCAGGGCCCGGGGAGCTGTTTTTT
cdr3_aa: CASSFSGPGELFF

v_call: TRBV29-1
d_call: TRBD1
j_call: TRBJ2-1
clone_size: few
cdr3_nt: TGCAGCGTTGCGGACAGGCGCTCCTACAATGAGCAGTTCTTC
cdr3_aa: CSVADRRSYNEQFF

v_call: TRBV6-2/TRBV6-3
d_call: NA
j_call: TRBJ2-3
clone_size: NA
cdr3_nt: TGTGCCAGCAGTTACTCAAGGGCGGAGCGCACAGATACGCAGTATTTT
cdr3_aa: CASSYSRAERTDTQYF

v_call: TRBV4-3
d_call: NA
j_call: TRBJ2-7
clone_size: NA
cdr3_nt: TGCGCCAGCAGCCAAGATTTTGAGGGACCCCCATACGAGCAGTACTTC
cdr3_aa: CASSQDFEGPPYEQYF

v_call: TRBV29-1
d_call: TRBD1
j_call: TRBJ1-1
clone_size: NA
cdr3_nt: TGCAGCGTTAATAGGGACAGGGGCTTGAACACTGAAGCTTTCTTT
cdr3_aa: CSVNRDRGLNTEAFF

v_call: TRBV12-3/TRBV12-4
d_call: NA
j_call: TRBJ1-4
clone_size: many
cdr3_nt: TGTGCCAGCAGTGTTGCAACTAATGAAAAACTGTTTTTT
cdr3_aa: CASSVATNEKLFF

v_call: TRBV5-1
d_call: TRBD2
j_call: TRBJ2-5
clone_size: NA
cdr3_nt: TGCGCCAGCAGCTTGGGGCTCTCGTTCCGGAGCGGGAGGCAAGAGACCCAGTACTTC
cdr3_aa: CASSLGLSFRSGRQETQYF

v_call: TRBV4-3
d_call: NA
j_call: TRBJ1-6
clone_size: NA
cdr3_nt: TGCGCCAGCAGCCAAGATCTACAATACGTTTCACCCCTCCACTTT
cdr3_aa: CASSQDLQYVSPLHF

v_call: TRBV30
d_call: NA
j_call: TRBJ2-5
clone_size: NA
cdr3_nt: TGTGCCTGGAGTGAAGAGACCCAGTACTTC
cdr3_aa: CAWSEETQYF

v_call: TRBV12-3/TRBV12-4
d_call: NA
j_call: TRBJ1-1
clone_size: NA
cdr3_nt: TGTGCCAGCAGGCCGGGACAAAGCACTGAAGCTTTCTTT
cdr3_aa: CASRPGQSTEAFF

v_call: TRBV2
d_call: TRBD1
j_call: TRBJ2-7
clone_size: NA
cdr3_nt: TGTGCCAGCAGTGAACAGGGTTTCAGACAGGGGGCCTGGGAGCAGTACTTC
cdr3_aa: CASSEQGFRQGAWEQYF

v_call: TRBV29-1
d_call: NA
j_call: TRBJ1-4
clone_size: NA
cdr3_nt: TGCAGCGTTGGCGAAGAAAAACTGTTTTTT
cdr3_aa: CSVGEEKLFF

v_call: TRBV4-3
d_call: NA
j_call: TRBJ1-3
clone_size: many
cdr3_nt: TGCGCCAGCAGTTACAGGCTAAACTCTGGAAACACCATATATTTT
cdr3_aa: CASSYRLNSGNTIYF

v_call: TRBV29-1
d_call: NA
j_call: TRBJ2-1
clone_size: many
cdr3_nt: TGCAGCGTTGAAGCTGGGTACAATGAGCAGTTCTTC
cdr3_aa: CSVEAGYNEQFF

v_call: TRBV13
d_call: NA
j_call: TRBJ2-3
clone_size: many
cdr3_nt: TGTGCCAGCAGCCAGGGACCTCGGCCGGCGACAGATACGCAGTATTTT
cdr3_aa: CASSQGPRPATDTQYF

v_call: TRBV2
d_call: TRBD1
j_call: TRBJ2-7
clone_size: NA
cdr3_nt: TGTGCCAGCAGTGAAGGAGGGGGCTGGGGGGAGCAGTACTTC
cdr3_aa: CASSEGGGWGEQYF

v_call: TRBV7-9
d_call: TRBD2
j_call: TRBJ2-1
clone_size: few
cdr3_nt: TGTGCCAGCAGCTTAAGGACTAGCGCTGGCAATGAGCAGTTCTTC
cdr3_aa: CASSLRTSAGNEQFF

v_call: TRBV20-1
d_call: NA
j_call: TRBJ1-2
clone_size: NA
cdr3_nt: TGCAGTGCCGCCGTGGACAGAGGTTATGGCTACACCTTC
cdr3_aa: CSAAVDRGYGYTF

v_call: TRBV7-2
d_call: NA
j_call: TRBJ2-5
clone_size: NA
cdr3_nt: TGTGCCAGCAGCTTAGTGCCGTTCGTTGCCGAAGAGACCCAGTACTTC
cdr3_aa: CASSLVPFVAEETQYF

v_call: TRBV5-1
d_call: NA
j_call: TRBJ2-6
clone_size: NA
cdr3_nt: TGCGCCAGCAGTAGACGGTCCTCTGGGGCCAACGTCCTGACTTTC
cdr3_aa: CASSRRSSGANVLTF

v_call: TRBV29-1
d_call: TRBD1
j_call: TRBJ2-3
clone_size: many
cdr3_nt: TGCAGCGTTGAGGCAGGGGGCAATGCAGATACGCAGTATTTT
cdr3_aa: CSVEAGGNADTQYF

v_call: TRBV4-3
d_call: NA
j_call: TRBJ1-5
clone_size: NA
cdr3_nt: TGCGCCAGCAGCCAAGAGGTAGGACCCCTTGTCGGAGGTCAGCCCCAGCATTTT
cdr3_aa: CASSQEVGPLVGGQPQHF

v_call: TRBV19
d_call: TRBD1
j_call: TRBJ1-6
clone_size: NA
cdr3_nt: TGTGCCAGTACTCAACGGACAGGGGGTTCACCCCTCCACTTT
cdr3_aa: CASTQRTGGSPLHF

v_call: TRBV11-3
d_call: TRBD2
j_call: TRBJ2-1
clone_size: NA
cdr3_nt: TGTGTCAGCAGCCCCCCTCGGACTAGGGGCTACAATGAGCAGTTCTTC
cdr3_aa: CVSSPPRTRGYNEQFF

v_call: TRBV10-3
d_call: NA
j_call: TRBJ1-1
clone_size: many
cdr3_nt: TGTGCCATCAGTGAGTCGCTTCAAGGGGATAGGGCTGAAGCTTTCTTT
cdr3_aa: CAISESLQGDRAEAFF

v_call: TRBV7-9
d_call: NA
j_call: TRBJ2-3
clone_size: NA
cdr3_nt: TGTGCCAGCGGTGAAGCAGTCACAGATACGCAGTATTTT
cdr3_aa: CASGEAVTDTQYF

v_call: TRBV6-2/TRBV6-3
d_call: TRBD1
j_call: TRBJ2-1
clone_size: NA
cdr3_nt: TGTGCCAGCAGTTACTCGAGCTATGGGACAGGAGAGGACAATGAGCAGTTCTTC
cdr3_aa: CASSYSSYGTGEDNEQFF

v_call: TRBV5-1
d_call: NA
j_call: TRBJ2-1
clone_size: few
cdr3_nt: TGCGCCAGCAGCTTGGTTCAGGGATCGCTTCCTGAGCAGTTCTTC
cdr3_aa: CASSLVQGSLPEQFF

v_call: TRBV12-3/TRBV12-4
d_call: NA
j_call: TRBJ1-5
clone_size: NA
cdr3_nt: TGTGCCAGCAGTCCCACGCGGTTGCCGGGTCAGCCCCAGCATTTT
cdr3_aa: CASSPTRLPGQPQHF

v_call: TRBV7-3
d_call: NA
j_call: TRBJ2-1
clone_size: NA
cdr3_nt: TGTGCCAGCAGCTTAAAGGGCGGTGCTCGTCAGAATGAGCAGTTCTTC
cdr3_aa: CASSLKGGARQNEQFF

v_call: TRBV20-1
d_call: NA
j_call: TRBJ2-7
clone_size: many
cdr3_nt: TGCAGTGCTAGAGATGGTGGACTGGGACTCTACGAGCAGTACTTC
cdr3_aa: CSARDGGLGLYEQYF

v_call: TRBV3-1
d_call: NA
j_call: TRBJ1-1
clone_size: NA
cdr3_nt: TGTGCCAGCACCCCAAGAATAGGTCTGTCGGGGCCGAACACTGAAGCTTTCTTT
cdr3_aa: CASTPRIGLSGPNTEAFF

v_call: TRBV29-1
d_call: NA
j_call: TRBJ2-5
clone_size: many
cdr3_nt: TGCAGCGCGCGGGCGGGGGAGACCCAGTACTTC
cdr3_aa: CSARAGETQYF

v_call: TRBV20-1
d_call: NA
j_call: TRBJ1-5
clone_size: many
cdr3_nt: TGCAGTGCTAGAGGAGGGGAGGGCAATCAGCCCCAGCATTTT
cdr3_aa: CSARGGEGNQPQHF

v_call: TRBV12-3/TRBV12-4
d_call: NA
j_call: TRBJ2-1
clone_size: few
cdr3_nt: TGTGCCAGCAGTGCGGCGGACCGTGAGCAGTTCTTC
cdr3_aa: CASSAADREQFF

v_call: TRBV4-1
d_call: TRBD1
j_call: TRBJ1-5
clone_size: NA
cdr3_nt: TGCGCCAGCAGCCTCGAAGGGGACAGGGGAAATCAGCCCCAGCATTTT
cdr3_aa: CASSLEGDRGNQPQHF

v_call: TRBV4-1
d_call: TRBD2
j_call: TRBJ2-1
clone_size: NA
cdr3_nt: TGCGCCAGCAGCCAAGATTTGTGGCGGGAGGTAGGCAATGAGCAGTTCTTC
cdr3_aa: CASSQDLWREVGNEQFF

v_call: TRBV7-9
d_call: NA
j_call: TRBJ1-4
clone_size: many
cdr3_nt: TGTGCCAGCACGCAGGGGTCAAGAAATGAAAAACTGTTTTTT
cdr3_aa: CASTQGSRNEKLFF

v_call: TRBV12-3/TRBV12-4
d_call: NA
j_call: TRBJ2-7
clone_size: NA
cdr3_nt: TGTGCCAGCACCGCCCGGGGCGGTCGCTACGAGCAGTACTTC
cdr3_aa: CASTARGGRYEQYF

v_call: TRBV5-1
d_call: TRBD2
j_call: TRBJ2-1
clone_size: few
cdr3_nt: TGCGCCAGCAGCTTGACTAGCGGGAGTAGGAATGAGCAGTTCTTC
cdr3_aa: CASSLTSGSRNEQFF

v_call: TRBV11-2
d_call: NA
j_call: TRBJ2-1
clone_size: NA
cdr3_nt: TGTGCCAGCAGCTCCCCACTAATCTTACGGGATCCGACTTACAATGAGCAGTTCTTC
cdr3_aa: CASSSPLILRDPTYNEQFF